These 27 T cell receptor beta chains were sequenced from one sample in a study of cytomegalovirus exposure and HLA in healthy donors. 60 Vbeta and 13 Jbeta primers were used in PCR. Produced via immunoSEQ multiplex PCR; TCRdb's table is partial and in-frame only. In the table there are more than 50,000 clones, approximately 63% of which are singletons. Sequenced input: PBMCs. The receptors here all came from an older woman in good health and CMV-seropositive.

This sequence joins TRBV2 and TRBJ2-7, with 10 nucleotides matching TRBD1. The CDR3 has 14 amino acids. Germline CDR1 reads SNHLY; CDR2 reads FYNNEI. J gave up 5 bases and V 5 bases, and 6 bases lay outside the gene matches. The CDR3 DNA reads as TGTGCCAGCAGTCCGGGACAGGGGACGGACGAGCAGTACTTC. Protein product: CASSPGQGTDEQYF.

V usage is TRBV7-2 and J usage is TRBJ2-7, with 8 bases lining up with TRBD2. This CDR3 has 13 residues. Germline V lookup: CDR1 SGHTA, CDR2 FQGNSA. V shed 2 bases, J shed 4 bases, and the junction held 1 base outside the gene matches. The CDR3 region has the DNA TGTGCCAGCAGCTTATTAGCGGGGTACGAGCAGTACTTC. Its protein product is CASSLLAGYEQYF.

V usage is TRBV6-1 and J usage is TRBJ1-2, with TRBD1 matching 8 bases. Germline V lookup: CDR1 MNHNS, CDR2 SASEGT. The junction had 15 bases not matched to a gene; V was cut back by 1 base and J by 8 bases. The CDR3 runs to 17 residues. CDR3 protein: CASSEVIFTKAGGGYTF. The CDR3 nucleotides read TGTGCCAGCAGTGAAGTAATTTTTACGAAGGCAGGGGGCGGCTACACCTTC.

For the CDR3, the DNA is TGTGCCAGCTCACCCATGAACACTGAAGCTTTCTTT. It codes for CASSPMNTEAFF. The rearrangement links TRBV18 to TRBJ1-1, with D hard to call. Germline loops: CDR1 KGHSH, CDR2 LQKENI. The CDR3 has 12 amino acids. Trimming took off 3 bases at V and 0 bases at J, with 2 bases between the two ends.

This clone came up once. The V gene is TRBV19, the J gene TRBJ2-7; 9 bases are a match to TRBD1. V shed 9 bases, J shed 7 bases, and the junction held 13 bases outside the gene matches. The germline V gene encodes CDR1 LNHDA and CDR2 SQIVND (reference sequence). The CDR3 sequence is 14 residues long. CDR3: CASNPGQGNSEQYF. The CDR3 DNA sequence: TGTGCCAGCAATCCGGGACAGGGTAATAGTGAGCAGTACTTC.

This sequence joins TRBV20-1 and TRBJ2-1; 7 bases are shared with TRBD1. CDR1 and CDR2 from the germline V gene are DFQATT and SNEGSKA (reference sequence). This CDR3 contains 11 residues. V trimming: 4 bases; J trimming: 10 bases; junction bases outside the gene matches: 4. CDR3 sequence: CSATGQREQFF. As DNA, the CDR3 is TGCAGTGCTACGGGACAGAGGGAGCAGTTCTTC.

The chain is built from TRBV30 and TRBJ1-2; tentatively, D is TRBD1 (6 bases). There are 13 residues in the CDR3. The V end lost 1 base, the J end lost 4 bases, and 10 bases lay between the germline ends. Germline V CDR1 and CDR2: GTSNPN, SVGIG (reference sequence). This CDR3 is CAWSAGVAYGYTF. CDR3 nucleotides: TGTGCCTGGAGTGCAGGGGTAGCCTATGGCTACACCTTC.

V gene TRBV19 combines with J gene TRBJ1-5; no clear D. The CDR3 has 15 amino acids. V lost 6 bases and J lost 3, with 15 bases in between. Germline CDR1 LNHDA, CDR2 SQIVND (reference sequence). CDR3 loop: CASSGVQKDNQPQHF. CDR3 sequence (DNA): TGTGCCAGTAGCGGGGTTCAGAAGGACAATCAGCCCCAGCATTTT.

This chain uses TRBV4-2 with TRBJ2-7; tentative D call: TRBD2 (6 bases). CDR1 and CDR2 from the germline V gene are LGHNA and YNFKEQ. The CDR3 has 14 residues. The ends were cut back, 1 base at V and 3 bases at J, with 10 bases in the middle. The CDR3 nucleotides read TGTGCCAGCAGCCAAGGGGGGGTGATCTACGAGCAGTACTTC. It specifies CASSQGGVIYEQYF.

CDR3 residues: CASSATGGGNQPQHF. The CDR3 DNA reads TGTGCCAGCAGTGCAACAGGGGGTGGCAATCAGCCCCAGCATTTT. The chain uses TRBV6-1 and TRBJ1-5; 8 nucleotides match TRBD1. This CDR3 is built from 15 residues. Germline trimming cut 4 bases from V and 2 bases from J; bases unmatched to any gene: 4. Germline V gives CDR1 MNHNS, CDR2 SASEGT.

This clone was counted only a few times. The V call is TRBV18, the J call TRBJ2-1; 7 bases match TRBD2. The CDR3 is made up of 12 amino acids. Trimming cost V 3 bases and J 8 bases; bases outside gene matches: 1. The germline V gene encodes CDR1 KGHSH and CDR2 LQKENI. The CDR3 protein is CASSPSGDEQFF. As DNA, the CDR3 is TGTGCCAGCTCACCGAGCGGGGATGAGCAGTTCTTC.

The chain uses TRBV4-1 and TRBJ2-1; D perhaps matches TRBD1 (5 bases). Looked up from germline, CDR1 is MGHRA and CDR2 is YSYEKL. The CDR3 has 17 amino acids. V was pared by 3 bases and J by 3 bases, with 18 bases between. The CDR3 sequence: CASSQGLWKGSYNEQFF. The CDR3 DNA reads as TGCGCCAGCAGCCAGGGGCTCTGGAAGGGAAGCTACAATGAGCAGTTCTTC.

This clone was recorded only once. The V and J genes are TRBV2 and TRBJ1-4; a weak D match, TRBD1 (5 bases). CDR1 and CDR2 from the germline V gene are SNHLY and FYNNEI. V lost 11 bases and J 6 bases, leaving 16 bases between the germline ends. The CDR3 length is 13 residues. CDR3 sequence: CAPSRHRHEKLFF. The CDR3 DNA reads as TGTGCCCCCAGCCGGCACAGGCATGAAAAACTGTTTTTT.

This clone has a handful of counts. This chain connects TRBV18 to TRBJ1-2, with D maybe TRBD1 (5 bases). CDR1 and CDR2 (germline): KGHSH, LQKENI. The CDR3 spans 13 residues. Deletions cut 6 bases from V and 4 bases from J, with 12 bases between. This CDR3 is CASSGGSTYGYTF. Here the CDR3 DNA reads TGTGCCAGCTCCGGGGGGAGCACCTATGGCTACACCTTC.

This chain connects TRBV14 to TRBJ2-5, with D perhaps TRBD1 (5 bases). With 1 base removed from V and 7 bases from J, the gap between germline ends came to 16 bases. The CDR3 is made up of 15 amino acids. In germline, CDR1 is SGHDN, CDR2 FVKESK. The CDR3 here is CASSQAGRALGTQYF. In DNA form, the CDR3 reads TGTGCCAGCAGCCAAGCCGGCAGGGCCTTAGGGACCCAGTACTTC. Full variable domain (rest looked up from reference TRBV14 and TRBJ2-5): EAGVTQFPSHSVIEKGQTVTLRCDPISGHDNLYWYRRVMGKEIKFLLHFVKESKQDESGMPNNRFLAERTGGTYSTLKVQPAELEDSGVYFCASSQAGRALGTQYFGPGTRLLVL.

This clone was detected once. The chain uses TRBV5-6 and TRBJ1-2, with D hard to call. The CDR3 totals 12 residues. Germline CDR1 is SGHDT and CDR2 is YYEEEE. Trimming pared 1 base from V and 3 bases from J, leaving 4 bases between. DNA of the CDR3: TGTGCCAGCAGCTTGACAGACTATGGCTACACCTTC. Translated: CASSLTDYGYTF.

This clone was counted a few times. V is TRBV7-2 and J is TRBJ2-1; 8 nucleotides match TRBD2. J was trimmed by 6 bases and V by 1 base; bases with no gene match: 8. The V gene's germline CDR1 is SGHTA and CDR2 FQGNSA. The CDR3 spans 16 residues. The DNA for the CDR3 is TGTGCCAGCAGCTTAGGTCGGGGGGGAGGCGTCAATGAGCAGTTCTTC. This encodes CASSLGRGGGVNEQFF.

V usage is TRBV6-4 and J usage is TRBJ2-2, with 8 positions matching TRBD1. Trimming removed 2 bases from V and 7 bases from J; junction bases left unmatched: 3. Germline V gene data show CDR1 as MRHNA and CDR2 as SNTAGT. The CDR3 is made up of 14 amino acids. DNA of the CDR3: TGTGCCAGCAGTGACCAGGGGGCCGGCGGGGAGCTGTTTTTT. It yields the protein CASSDQGAGGELFF.

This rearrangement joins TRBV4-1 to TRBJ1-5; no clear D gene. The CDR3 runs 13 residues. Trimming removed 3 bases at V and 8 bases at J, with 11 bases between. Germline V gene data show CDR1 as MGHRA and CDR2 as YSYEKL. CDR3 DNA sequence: TGCGCCAGCAGCCACGCGCGGGTTGAGCCCCAGCATTTT. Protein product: CASSHARVEPQHF.

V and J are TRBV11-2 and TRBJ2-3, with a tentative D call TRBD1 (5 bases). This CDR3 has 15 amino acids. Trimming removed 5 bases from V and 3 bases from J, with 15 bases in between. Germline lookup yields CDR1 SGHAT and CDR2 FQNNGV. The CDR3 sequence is CASSPQWGGTDTQYF. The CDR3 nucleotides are TGTGCCAGCAGCCCGCAATGGGGCGGAACAGATACGCAGTATTTT.

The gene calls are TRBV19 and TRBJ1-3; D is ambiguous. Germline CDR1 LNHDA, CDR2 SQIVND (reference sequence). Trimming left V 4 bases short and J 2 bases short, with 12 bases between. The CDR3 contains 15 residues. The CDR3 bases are TGTGCCAGTAGTACCATAGGAGGCGCTGGAAACACCATATATTTT. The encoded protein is CASSTIGGAGNTIYF.

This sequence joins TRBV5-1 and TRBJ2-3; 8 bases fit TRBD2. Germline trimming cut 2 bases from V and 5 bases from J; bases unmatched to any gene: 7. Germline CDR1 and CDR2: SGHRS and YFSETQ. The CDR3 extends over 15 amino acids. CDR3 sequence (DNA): TGCGCCAGCAGCTTCCTTGGTCGGGGGGGAGATACGCAGTATTTT. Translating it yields CASSFLGRGGDTQYF.

Here the CDR3 reads CASSPRLVAGGDEQYF. CDR3 coding DNA: TGTGCCAGCAGCCCCCGTTTGGTAGCGGGCGGCGACGAGCAGTACTTC. This sequence joins TRBV9 and TRBJ2-7; TRBD2 matches at 7 bases. Per germline, CDR1 SGDLS and CDR2 YYNGEE. The CDR3 consists of 16 residues. Trimming removed 4 bases from V and 5 bases from J; junction bases left unmatched: 15.

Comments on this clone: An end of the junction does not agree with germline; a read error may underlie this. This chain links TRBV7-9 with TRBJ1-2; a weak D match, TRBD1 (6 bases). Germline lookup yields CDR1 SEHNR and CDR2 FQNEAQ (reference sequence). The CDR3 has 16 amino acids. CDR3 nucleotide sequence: TGTTCCAGCAGCCCCGACATGGGGGCGCAGTCAGGTGGCTACACCTTC. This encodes CSSSPDMGAQSGGYTF.

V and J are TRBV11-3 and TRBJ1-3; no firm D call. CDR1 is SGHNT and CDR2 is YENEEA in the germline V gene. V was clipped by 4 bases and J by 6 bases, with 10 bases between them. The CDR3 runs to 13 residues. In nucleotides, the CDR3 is TGTGCCAGCAGCTCACCCCGGGAAAACACCATATATTTT. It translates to CASSSPRENTIYF.

The CDR3 is CASSPRTSGGEETQYF. The CDR3 DNA reads TGTGCCAGCAGCCCGAGGACTAGCGGGGGGGAAGAGACCCAGTACTTC. The rearrangement links TRBV7-8 to TRBJ2-5; 15 bases map to TRBD2. The CDR3 covers 16 residues. Germline CDR1 reads SGHVS; CDR2 reads FQNEAQ. The trim removed 5 bases at V and 3 bases at J, leaving 4 bases unmatched.

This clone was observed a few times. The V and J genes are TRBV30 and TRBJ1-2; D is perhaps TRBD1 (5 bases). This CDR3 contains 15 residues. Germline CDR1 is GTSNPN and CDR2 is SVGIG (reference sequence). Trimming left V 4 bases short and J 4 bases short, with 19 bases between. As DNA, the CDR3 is TGTGCCTGGACTCCACGGGCAAGGGGCCTCTATGGCTACACCTTC. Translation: CAWTPRARGLYGYTF.